This T cell receptor (beta chain) was profiled in a study of molecular identifiers for immune sequencing clone quantification. Preparation methods for the bulk TCR libraries were those previously described, with listed TCR primers. One entry per CDR3 protein, called by TCRdb with MiXCR from the PCR reads. Among tens of thousands of distinct CDR3 sequences listed, roughly a fifth were seen once. Libraries of naive CD8 cells were prepared from 20,000 to 1,000,000 sorted cells using 10%, 30% or 50% RNA. Germline V gene data show CDR1 as MNHEY and CDR2 as SMNVEV (reference sequence). CDR3 length: 14 amino acids. Trimming left V 8 bases short and J 9 bases short, with 20 bases between. This clonotype was observed a handful of times.

The rearrangement links TRBV27 to TRBJ2-1; tentative D call: TRBD2 (5 bases). Sequenced: naive CD8+ T cells from blood, with Jurkat cell RNA spiked in. The subset denotes: FACS-sorted CD8+CD4-CCR7+CD45RA+ naive T cells. The origin of this receptor is a human donor in good health. Some libraries in this study had Jurkat cell RNA spiked in. CDR3: CASSSGLLVGEQFF. The CDR3 bases are TGTGCCAGCTCGTCAGGACTCCTCGTGGGTGAGCAGTTCTTC.